This T cell receptor (beta chain) comes out of a study of T cell repertoires in aging, cancer and after chemotherapy. In the study overall: Patients with chronic lymphocytic leukemia were sampled before and after fludarabine- or bendamustine-based chemotherapy. The whole study produced a dataset of some 10 million TCR reads.

TCR beta rearrangements were amplified from peripheral blood genomic DNA. The CDR3 extends over 15 amino acids. Trimming at V came to 3 bases and at J to 4 bases, leaving 7 bases not matched to a gene. Germline V gives CDR1 KGHSH, CDR2 LQKENI. This clonotype was observed a few times. Its target is not known. TRB rearrangements spanning V, D and J were amplified using mixed TRB-A/B primers. TCRdb itself ran the multiplex PCR reads through MiXCR, one entry per CDR3 protein. The sample includes 6,000 to 6,500 distinct CDR3 sequences, about 32% of them seen just once. Study results and caveats: Untreated cancer patients had significantly lower blood TCR diversity than age-matched healthy donors. Across the chemotherapy interval, each cancer cohort showed higher median generation probability, suggesting thymic rebound.

J is TRBJ2-3 and V is TRBV18, with 7 bases identical to TRBD2. The source of this sequence is a human donor with a blood cancer. Sequenced sample: blood. CDR3 coding DNA: TGTGCCAGCTCACCGTGGGCGGGGGAGGCAGATACGCAGTATTTT. It translates to CASSPWAGEADTQYF.